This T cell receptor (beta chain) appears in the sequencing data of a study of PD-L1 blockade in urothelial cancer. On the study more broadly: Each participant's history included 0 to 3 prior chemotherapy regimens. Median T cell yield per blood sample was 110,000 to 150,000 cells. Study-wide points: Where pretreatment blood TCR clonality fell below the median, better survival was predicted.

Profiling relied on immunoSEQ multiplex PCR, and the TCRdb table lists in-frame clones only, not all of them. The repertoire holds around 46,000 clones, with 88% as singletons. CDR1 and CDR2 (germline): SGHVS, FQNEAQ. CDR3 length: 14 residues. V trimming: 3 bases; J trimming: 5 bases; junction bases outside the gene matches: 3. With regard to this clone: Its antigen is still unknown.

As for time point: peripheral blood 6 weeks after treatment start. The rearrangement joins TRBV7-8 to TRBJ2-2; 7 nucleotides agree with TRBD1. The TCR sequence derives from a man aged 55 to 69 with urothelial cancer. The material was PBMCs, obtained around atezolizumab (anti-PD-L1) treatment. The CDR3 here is CASSFAGGTGELFF. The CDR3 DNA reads TGTGCCAGCAGCTTCGCAGGGGGTACCGGGGAGCTGTTTTTT.